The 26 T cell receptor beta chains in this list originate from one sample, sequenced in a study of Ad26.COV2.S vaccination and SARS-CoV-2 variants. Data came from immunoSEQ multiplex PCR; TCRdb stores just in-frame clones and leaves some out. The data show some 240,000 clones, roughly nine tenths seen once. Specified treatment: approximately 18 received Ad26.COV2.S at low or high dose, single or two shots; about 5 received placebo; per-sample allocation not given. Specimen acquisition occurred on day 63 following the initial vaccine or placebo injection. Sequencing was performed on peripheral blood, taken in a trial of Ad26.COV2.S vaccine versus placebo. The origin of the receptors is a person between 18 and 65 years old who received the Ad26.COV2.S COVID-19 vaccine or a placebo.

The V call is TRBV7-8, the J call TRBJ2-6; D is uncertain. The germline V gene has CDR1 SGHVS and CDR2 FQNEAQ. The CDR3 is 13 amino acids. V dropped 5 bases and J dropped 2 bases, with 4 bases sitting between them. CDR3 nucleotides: TGTGCCAGCAGCCCACCTGGGGCCAACGTCCTGACTTTC. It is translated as CASSPPGANVLTF.

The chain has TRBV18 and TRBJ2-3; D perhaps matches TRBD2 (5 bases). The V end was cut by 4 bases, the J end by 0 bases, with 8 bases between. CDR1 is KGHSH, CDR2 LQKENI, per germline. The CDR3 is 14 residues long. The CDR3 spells CASSQWTSTDTQYF. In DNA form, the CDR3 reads TGTGCCAGCTCACAATGGACTAGCACAGATACGCAGTATTTT.

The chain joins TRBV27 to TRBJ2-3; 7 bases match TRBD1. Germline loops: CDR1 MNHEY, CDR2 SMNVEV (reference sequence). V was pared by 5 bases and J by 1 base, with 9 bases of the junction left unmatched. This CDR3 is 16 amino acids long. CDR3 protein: CASSVPSQGRTDTQYF. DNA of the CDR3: TGTGCCAGCAGTGTTCCTTCACAGGGGCGCACAGATACGCAGTATTTT.

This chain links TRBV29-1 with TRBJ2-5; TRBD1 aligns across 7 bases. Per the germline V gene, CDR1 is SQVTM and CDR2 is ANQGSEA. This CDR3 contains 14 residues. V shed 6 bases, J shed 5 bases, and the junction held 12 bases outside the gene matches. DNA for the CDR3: TGCAGCGTGCACAGGGGCCTTAACCCGGAGACCCAGTACTTC. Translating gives CSVHRGLNPETQYF.

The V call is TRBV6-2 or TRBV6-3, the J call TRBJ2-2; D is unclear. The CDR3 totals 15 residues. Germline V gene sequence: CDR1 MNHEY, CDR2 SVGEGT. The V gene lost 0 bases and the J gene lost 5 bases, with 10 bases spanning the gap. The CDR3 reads CASSYSETPTGELFF. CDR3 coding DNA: TGTGCCAGCAGTTACTCTGAGACACCTACCGGGGAGCTGTTTTTT.

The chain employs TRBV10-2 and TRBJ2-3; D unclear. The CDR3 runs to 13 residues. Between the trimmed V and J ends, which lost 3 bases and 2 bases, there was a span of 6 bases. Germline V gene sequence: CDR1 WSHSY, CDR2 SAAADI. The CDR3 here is CASSEAATDTQYF. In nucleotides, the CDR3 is TGCGCCAGCAGTGAAGCAGCCACAGATACGCAGTATTTT.

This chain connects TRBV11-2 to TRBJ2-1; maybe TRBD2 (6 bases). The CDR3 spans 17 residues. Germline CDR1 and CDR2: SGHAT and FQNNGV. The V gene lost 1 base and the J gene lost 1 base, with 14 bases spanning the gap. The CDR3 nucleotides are TGTGCCAGCAGCTTAGGTGTGGCGGGACGTTCCTACAATGAGCAGTTCTTC. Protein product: CASSLGVAGRSYNEQFF.

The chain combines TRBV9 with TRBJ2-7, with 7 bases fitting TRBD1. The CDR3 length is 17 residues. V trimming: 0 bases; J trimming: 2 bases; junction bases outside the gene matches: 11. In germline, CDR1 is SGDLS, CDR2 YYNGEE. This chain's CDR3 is CASSVGKGSGGPYEQYV. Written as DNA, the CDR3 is TGTGCCAGCAGCGTAGGAAAGGGGTCAGGGGGTCCCTACGAGCAGTACGTC.

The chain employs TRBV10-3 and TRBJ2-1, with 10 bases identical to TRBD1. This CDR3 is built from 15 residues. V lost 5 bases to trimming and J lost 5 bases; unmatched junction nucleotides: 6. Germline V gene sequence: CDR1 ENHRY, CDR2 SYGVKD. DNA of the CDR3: TGTGCCATCAGTCAGACAGGGGGCAAGAACAATGAGCAGTTCTTC. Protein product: CAISQTGGKNNEQFF.

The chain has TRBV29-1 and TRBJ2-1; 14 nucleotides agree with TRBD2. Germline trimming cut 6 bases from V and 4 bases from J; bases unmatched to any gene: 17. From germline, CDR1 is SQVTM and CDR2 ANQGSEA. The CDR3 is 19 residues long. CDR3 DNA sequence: TGCAGCGTCATTGCCCGACTAGCGGGAGGGCCGGTGGGGTACAATGAGCAGTTCTTC. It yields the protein CSVIARLAGGPVGYNEQFF.

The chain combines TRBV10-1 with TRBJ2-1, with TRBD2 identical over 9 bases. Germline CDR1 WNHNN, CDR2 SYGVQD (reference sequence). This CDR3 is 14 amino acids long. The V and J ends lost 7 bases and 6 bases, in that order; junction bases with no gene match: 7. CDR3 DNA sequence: TGCGCCAGCACCGTTAGACTAGCGGCCAATGAGCAGTTCTTC. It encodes CASTVRLAANEQFF.

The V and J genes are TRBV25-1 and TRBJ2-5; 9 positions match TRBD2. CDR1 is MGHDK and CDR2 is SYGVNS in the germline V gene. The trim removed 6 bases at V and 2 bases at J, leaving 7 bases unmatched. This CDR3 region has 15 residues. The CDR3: CASSLSGGGQETQYF. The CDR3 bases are TGTGCCAGCAGCCTTAGCGGGGGAGGACAAGAGACCCAGTACTTC. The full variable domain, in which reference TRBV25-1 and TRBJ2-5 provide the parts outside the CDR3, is EADIYQTPRYLVIGTGKKITLECSQTMGHDKMYWYQQDPGMELHLIHYSYGVNSTEKGDLSSESTVSRIRTEHFPLTLESARPSHTSQYLCASSLSGGGQETQYFGPGTRLLVL.

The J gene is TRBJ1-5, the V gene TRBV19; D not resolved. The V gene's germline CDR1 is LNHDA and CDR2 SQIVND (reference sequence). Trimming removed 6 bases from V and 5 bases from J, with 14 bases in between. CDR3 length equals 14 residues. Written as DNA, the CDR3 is TGTGCCAGTAGGAACGATAGGGAAGATCAGCCCCAGCATTTT. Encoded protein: CASRNDREDQPQHF.

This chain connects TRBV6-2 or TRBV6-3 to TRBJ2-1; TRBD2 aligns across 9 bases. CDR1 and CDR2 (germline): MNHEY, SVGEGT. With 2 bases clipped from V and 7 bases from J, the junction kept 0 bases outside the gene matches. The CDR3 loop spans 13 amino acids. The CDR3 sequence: CASSYGLANEQFF. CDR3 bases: TGTGCCAGCAGTTACGGACTAGCGAATGAGCAGTTCTTC.

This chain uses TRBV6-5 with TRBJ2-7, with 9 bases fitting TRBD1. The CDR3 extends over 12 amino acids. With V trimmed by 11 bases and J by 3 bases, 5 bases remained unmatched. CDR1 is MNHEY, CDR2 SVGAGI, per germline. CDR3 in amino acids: CAGGQGDYEQYV. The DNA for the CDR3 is TGTGCCGGGGGACAGGGTGACTACGAGCAGTACGTC.

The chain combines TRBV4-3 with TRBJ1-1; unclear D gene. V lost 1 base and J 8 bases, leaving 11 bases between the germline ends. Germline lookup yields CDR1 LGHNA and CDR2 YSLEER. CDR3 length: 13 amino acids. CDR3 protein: CASSQVVGREAFF. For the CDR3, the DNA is TGCGCCAGCAGCCAAGTGGTGGGCAGGGAAGCTTTCTTT.

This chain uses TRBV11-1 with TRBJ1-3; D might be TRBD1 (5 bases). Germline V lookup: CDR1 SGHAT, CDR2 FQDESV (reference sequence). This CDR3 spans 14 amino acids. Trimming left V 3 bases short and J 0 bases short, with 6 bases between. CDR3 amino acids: CASSLGLSGNTIYF. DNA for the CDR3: TGTGCCAGCAGCTTGGGACTCTCTGGAAACACCATATATTTT.

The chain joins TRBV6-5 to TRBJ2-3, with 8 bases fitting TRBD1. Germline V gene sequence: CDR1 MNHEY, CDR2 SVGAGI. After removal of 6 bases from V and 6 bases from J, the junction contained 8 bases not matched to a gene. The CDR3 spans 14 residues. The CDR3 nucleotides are TGTGCCAGCAGGGGGCCAGGGGGCATGGATACGCAGTATTTT. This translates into CASRGPGGMDTQYF.

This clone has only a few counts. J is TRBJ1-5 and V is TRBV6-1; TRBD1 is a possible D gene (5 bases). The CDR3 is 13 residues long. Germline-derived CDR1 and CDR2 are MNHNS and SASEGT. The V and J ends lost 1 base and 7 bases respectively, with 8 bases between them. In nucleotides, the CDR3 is TGTGCCAGCAGTGAAGGACAGTGGCAGCCCCAGCATTTT. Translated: CASSEGQWQPQHF.

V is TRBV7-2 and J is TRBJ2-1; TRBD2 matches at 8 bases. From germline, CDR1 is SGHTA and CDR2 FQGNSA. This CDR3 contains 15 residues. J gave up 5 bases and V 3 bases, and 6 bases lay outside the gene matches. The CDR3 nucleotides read TGTGCCAGCAGCTTGAGCGGGAGTCGGAACAATGAGCAGTTCTTC. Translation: CASSLSGSRNNEQFF. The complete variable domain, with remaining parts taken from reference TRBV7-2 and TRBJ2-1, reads GAGVSQSPSNKVTEKGKDVELRCDPISGHTALYWYRQSLGQGLEFLIYFQGNSAPDKSGLPSDRFSAERTGGSVSTLTIQRTQQEDSAVYLCASSLSGSRNNEQFFGPGTRLTVL.

CDR3 amino acids: CASSLVRSVVGTDTQYF. In nucleotides, the CDR3 is TGTGCCAGCAGCTTAGTGCGATCCGTCGTGGGGACAGATACGCAGTATTTT. V usage is TRBV11-2 and J usage is TRBJ2-3; the D is unclear. CDR1 and CDR2 from the germline V gene are SGHAT and FQNNGV. V lost 1 base, J lost 3 bases, and 17 bases lay in between. The CDR3 extends over 17 amino acids.

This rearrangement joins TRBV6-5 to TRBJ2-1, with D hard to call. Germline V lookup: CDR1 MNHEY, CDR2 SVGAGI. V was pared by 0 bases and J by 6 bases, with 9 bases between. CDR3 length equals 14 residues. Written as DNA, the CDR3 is TGTGCCAGCAGTTACTCGAGAGATTCCAATGAGCAGTTCTTC. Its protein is CASSYSRDSNEQFF.

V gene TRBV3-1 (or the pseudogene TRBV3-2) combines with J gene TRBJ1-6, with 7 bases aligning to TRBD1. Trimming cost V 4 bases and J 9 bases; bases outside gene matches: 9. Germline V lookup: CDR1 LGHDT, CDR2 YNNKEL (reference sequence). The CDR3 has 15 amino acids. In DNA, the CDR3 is TGTGCCAGCAGCCCAGGGGGGCCGGGGAGTTCACCCCTCCACTTT. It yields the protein CASSPGGPGSSPLHF.

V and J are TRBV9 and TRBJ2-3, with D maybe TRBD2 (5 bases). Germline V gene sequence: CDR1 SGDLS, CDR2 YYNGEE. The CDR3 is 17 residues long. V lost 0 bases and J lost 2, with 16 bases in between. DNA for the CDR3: TGTGCCAGCAGCGTAGACCTAATAGGCGGGTTCACAGATACGCAGTATTTT. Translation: CASSVDLIGGFTDTQYF.

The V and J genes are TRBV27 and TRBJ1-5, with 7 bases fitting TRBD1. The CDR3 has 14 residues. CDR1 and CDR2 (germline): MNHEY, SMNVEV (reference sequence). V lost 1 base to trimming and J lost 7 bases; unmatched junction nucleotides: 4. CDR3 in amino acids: CASSLYRGGQPQHF. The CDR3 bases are TGTGCCAGCAGTTTATACAGGGGTGGGCAGCCCCAGCATTTT.

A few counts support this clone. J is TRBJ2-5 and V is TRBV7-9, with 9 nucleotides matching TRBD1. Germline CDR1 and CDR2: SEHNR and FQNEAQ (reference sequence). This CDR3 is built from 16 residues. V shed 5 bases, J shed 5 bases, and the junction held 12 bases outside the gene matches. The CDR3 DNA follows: TGTGCCAGCAGCCCCTTTCCGGGACAGGGCAAGGAGACCCAGTACTTC. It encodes CASSPFPGQGKETQYF. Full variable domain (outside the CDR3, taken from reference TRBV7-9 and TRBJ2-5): DTGVSQNPRHKITKRGQNVTFRCDPISEHNRLYWYRQTLGQGPEFLTYFQNEAQLEKSRLLSDRFSAERPKGSFSTLEIQRTEQGDSAMYLCASSPFPGQGKETQYFGPGTRLLVL.